These 7 T cell receptor beta chains share one sample of origin, sequenced in a study of human thymus T cells (dated by TCRdb to the early 2020s). Thymus tissue was collected as surgical resects that were removed during corrective cardiac surgery. Libraries were prepared through the immunoSEQ multiplex PCR assay. The table was pulled from immuneACCESS by TCRdb, which kept in-frame rearrangements only. Such tables lose some clones; where checked, under half of the loss comes from unresolved V genes, and the rest has no known cause. Here the sample has about 78,000 clones; just over 95% occur a single time. The top ten clonotypes cover 0.031% of the sample. Sequenced sample: thymus tissue. Receptors were obtained from a boy younger than two with a congenital heart defect but otherwise immunologically healthy.

The chain is built from TRBV19 and TRBJ2-3, with D perhaps TRBD1 (6 bases). V lost 10 bases, J lost 1 base, and 12 bases lay in between. The CDR3 sequence is 13 residues long. In germline, CDR1 is LNHDA, CDR2 SQIVND (reference sequence). The CDR3 sequence: CATNRVGTDTQYF. The CDR3 region has the DNA TGTGCCACCAACAGGGTTGGCACAGATACGCAGTATTTT.

The chain recombines TRBV7-8 with TRBJ1-4; no reliable D call. CDR1 and CDR2 (germline): SGHVS, FQNEAQ. V was clipped by 5 bases and J by 8 bases, with 12 bases between them. The CDR3 extends over 13 amino acids. The CDR3 region has the DNA TGTGCCAGCAGCGCCCAACGCAGAGAAAAACTGTTTTTT. Translated: CASSAQRREKLFF.

This clone was detected once. The V gene is TRBV6-1, the J gene TRBJ2-1; 10 bases are a match to TRBD1. J lost 8 bases, V lost 6 bases, and 7 bases had no gene match. In germline, CDR1 is MNHNS, CDR2 SASEGT. The CDR3 has 14 residues. CDR3 coding DNA: TGTGCCAGCAGGCCCGGGACAGGGGACGATGAGCAGTTCTTC. Amino acid sequence: CASRPGTGDDEQFF.

J is TRBJ1-3 and V is TRBV4-1, with D possibly matching TRBD1 (5 bases). The germline V gene encodes CDR1 MGHRA and CDR2 YSYEKL. The V end was cut by 0 bases, the J end by 0 bases, with 9 bases between. This CDR3 has 16 amino acids. The CDR3 sequence is CASSQEPTDSGNTIYF. DNA for the CDR3: TGCGCCAGCAGCCAAGAACCGACAGACTCTGGAAACACCATATATTTT.

The chain couples TRBV5-1 to TRBJ2-1; D gene unclear. The germline gives CDR1 SGHRS, CDR2 YFSETQ. The CDR3 consists of 15 residues. The V and J ends lost 4 bases and 4 bases respectively, with 15 bases between them. CDR3 in amino acids: CASSPPCRDYNEQFF. CDR3 sequence (DNA): TGCGCCAGCAGCCCCCCCTGCAGAGATTACAATGAGCAGTTCTTC.

The V and J genes are TRBV7-9 and TRBJ2-3; 8 nucleotides match TRBD2. The CDR3 totals 17 residues. With 5 bases clipped from V and 2 bases from J, the junction kept 12 bases outside the gene matches. CDR1 and CDR2 from the germline V gene are SEHNR and FQNEAQ (reference sequence). The DNA for the CDR3 is TGTGCCAGCAGCACCCGGGGGGGCGGTGGGGACACAGATACGCAGTATTTT. The encoded protein is CASSTRGGGGDTDTQYF.

The chain is built from TRBV5-8 and TRBJ2-5, with D maybe TRBD1 (5 bases). Trimming took 3 bases from V and 5 from J, leaving 11 bases between them. There are 13 residues in the CDR3. Germline V CDR1 and CDR2: SGHTS, YDEGEE. The CDR3 spells CASSSRGFETQYF. CDR3 DNA sequence: TGTGCCAGCAGCTCTAGGGGATTCGAGACCCAGTACTTC.